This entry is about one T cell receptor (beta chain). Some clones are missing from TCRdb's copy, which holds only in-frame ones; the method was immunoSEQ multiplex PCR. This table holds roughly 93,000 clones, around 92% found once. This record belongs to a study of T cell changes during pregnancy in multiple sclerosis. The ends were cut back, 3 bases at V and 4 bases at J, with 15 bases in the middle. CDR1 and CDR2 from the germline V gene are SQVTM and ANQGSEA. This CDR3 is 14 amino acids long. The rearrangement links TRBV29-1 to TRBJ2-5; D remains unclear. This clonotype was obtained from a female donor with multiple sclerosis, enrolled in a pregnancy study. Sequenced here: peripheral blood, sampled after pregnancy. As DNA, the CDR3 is TGCAGCGTTGAGCGACCGGATTCGGGAGAGACCCAGTACTTC. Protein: CSVERPDSGETQYF.